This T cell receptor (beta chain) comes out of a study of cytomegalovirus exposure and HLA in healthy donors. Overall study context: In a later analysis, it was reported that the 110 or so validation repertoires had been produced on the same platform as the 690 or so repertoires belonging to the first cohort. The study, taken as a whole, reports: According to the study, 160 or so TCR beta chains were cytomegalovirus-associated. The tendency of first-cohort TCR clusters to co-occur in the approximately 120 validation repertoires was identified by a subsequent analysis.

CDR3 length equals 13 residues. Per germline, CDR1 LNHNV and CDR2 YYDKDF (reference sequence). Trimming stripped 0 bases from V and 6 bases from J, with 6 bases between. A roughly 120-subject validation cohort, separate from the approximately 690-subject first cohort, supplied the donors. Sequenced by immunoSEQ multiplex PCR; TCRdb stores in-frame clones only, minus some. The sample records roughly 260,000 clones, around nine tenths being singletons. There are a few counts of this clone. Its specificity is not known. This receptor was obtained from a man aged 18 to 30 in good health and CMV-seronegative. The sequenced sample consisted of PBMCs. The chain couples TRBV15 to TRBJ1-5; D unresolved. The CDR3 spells CATSRDLVQPQHF. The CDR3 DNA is TGTGCCACCAGCAGAGATCTAGTTCAGCCCCAGCATTTT.